This T cell receptor beta chain was found in a study of blood T cell repertoires in COVID-19. TCRdb's copy holds only in-frame clones and misses some; the assay was immunoSEQ multiplex PCR. The table shows over 100,000 clones, with just under 80% occurring only once. Sequencing used peripheral blood. The receptor comes from a man between 60 and 75 years old with active or convalescent COVID-19.

The CDR3 spells CSARVQRGYTF. The CDR3 DNA reads TGCAGTGCTAGGGTCCAGCGGGGCTACACCTTC. The chain has TRBV20-1 and TRBJ1-2; D not certain. Trimming took 3 bases from V and 8 from J, leaving 10 bases between them. CDR3 size: 11 residues. Germline values: CDR1 DFQATT, CDR2 SNEGSKA (reference sequence).